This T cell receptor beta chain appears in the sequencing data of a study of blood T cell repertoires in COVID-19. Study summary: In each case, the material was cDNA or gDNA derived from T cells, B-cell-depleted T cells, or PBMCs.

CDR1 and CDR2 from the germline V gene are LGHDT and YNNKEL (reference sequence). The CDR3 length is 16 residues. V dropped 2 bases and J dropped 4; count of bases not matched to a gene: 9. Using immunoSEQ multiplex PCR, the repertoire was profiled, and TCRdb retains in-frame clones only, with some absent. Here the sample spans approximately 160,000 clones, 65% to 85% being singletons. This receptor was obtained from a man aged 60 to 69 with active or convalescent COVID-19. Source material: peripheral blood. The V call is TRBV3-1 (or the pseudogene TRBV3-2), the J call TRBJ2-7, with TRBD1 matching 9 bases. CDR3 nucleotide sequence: TGTGCCAGCAGCCAACCCAGGACAGGGGCAGGGTACGAGCAGTACTTC. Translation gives CASSQPRTGAGYEQYF.